The 13 T cell receptor beta chains below were found in one sample sequenced in a study of prognosis after radiotherapy for stage I lung cancer. Multiplex PCR in two rounds served to amplify TCR beta CDR3 from genomic DNA. The authors ran first-round PCR with primers specific to each TRBV and TRBJ gene. TCRdb re-called the multiplex PCR reads with MiXCR, one entry per CDR3 protein. The top ten hold about 31% of the sample, which has under 20,000 distinct CDR3 sequences, roughly 53% seen once. The sequences come from PBMCs, collected before or after stereotactic body radiation therapy (not recorded which). Source of these receptors: a donor over 45 with non-small cell lung cancer.

This clonotype has at least ten counts. The chain has TRBV29-1 and TRBJ2-3, with TRBD1 matching 11 bases. Trimming cost V 3 bases and J 4 bases; bases outside gene matches: 6. CDR1 SQVTM and CDR2 ANQGSEA come from the germline V gene. There are 15 residues in the CDR3. The CDR3 protein is CSVEPGTGGADTQYF. CDR3 in DNA: TGCAGCGTTGAGCCCGGGACAGGGGGTGCAGATACGCAGTATTTT.

This clonotype is labeled medium-sized (0.01 to 0.1%). This chain joins TRBV5-1 and TRBJ2-2, with no clear D. This CDR3 has 12 residues. Germline CDR1 is SGHRS and CDR2 is YFSETQ. Trimming left V 0 bases short and J 3 bases short, with 0 bases between. This CDR3 reads CASSLDTGELFF. The CDR3 DNA reads TGCGCCAGCAGCTTGGACACCGGGGAGCTGTTTTTT.

The chain combines TRBV20-1 with TRBJ2-2, with TRBD2 as a possible D gene (6 bases). Between the trimmed V and J ends, which lost 8 bases and 4 bases, there was a span of 23 bases. The CDR3 totals 16 residues. Germline CDR1 reads DFQATT; CDR2 reads SNEGSKA (reference sequence). The CDR3: CSSGDLNLVGTGELFF. DNA for the CDR3: TGCAGTTCGGGGGACCTCAACTTGGTAGGCACCGGGGAGCTGTTTTTT.

This chain joins TRBV7-3 and TRBJ2-1; D gene unclear. The CDR3 contains 13 residues. Germline CDR1 SGHTA, CDR2 FQGTGA. Trimming cost V 0 bases and J 9 bases, with 9 bases left between them. The CDR3 nucleotides read TGTGCCAGCAGCTTAACCAATTCGGCTGAGCAGTTCTTC. As protein: CASSLTNSAEQFF.

This clonotype was seen at least ten times. The chain is built from TRBV30 and TRBJ2-7, with D hard to call. Deletions cut 3 bases from V and 0 bases from J, with 15 bases between. The CDR3 loop spans 15 amino acids. Germline CDR1 is GTSNPN and CDR2 is SVGIG (reference sequence). CDR3 DNA sequence: TGTGCCTGGAGCGCTCGTGGAACTTCCTCCTACGAGCAGTACTTC. This gives the protein CAWSARGTSSYEQYF.

By its share, this clonotype is medium-sized. The rearrangement joins TRBV11-3 to TRBJ2-1; 13 nucleotides match TRBD2. Losses at the gene ends were 5 bases for V and 10 bases for J; bases not matched to a gene: 8. Germline CDR1 SGHNT, CDR2 YENEEA. The CDR3 is 15 residues long. The CDR3 is CASSPRTSGGSEQFF. Here the CDR3 DNA reads TGTGCCAGCAGCCCTCGGACTAGCGGGGGCTCCGAGCAGTTCTTC.

Comment on this clonotype: This sequence is one base from a far larger clone and is likely a read error. The rearrangement joins TRBV14 to TRBJ2-7; D might be TRBD2 (5 bases). Per germline, CDR1 SGHDN and CDR2 FVKESK. V dropped 7 bases and J dropped 4 bases, with 17 bases sitting between them. This CDR3 spans 14 amino acids. The CDR3 DNA is TGTGCCAGCATCGGGATATTCTTTGAATACGAGCAGTACTTC. Translation: CASIGIFFEYEQYF. The full variable domain, rest sourced from reference TRBV14 and TRBJ2-7, is EAGVTQFPSHSVIEKGQTVTLRCDPISGHDNLYWYRRVMGKEIKFLLHFVKESKQDESGMPNNRFLAERTGGTYSTLKVQPAELEDSGVYFCASIGIFFEYEQYFGPGTRLTVT.

This clonotype came up many times. This chain connects TRBV11-2 to TRBJ2-5, with 10 bases aligning to TRBD2. The CDR3 sequence is 14 residues long. V gave up 5 bases and J gave up 4 bases; unmatched junction bases: 4. Germline assignment: CDR1 SGHAT and CDR2 FQNNGV. This CDR3 reads CASSPSGSGETQYF. CDR3 nucleotides: TGTGCCAGCAGCCCTAGCGGGAGTGGAGAGACCCAGTACTTC.

This clonotype was observed at least ten times. The V and J genes are TRBV5-6 and TRBJ1-2, with D unresolved. CDR1 SGHDT and CDR2 YYEEEE come from the germline V gene. The CDR3 has 13 amino acids. V was trimmed by 0 bases and J by 4 bases, leaving 7 bases between them. The CDR3 sequence: CASSLASFYGYTF. CDR3 DNA: TGTGCCAGCAGCTTGGCAAGCTTCTATGGCTACACCTTC.

A remark on this clonotype: A read error may account for a junction end that differs from germline. The chain links TRBV6-1 to TRBJ1-5; 10 nucleotides match TRBD1. Germline assignment: CDR1 MNHNS and CDR2 SASEGT. CDR3 length: 16 residues. The CDR3 nucleotides are TGTGCCAGCAGTCATTCAGGACAGGGGGACAGTCAGCTCCAGCATTTT. Its protein product is CASSHSGQGDSQLQHF.

With respect to this clonotype: An end of the junction differs from the germline gene, which may be a read error. The rearrangement joins TRBV5-5 to TRBJ2-6; 7 bases align to TRBD1. CDR1 is SGHKS and CDR2 is YYEKEE in the germline V gene (reference sequence). This CDR3 spans 18 amino acids. CDR3 protein: CVSSLALTTGVGANVLTF. The CDR3 DNA reads as TGTGTCAGCAGCTTGGCCCTAACTACAGGGGTTGGTGCCAACGTCCTGACTTTC.

Of note for this clonotype: Germline and junction disagree at one end, which may indicate a read error. The chain joins TRBV5-1 to TRBJ2-3; 7 bases align to TRBD2. Germline CDR1 and CDR2: SGHRS and YFSETQ. The CDR3 sequence is 16 residues long. CDR3 DNA sequence: TGCGCCAGCAGCTCGGGGCCTAGCGGTATCACAGATACTCAGTATTTT. Its protein product is CASSSGPSGITDTQYF.

J is TRBJ2-3 and V is TRBV12-3 or TRBV12-4, with D tentatively TRBD2 (5 bases). Between the trimmed V and J ends, which lost 6 bases and 2 bases, there was a span of 15 bases. The CDR3 extends over 15 amino acids. The CDR3 here is CASRHFGGYTDTQYF. The DNA of the CDR3 is TGTGCCAGCAGGCACTTCGGCGGGTACACAGATACGCAGTATTTT.